This T cell receptor beta chain emerged from a study of blood T cells in healthy people across ages. Trimming shortened V by 10 bases and J by 6 bases, and 15 bases separated the two germline ends. Germline V CDR1 and CDR2: ENHRY, SYGVKD. CDR3 length: 13 amino acids. A second PCR of 7 to 11 cycles used a sample-barcoded 5' primer and a J-beta primer mix. TCRdb redid the calling of the 5' RACE reads with MiXCR, one entry per CDR3 protein. The profile shows about 1,500,000 distinct CDR3 sequences, roughly 27% of them singletons. The chain employs TRBV10-3 and TRBJ1-4, with D perhaps matching TRBD1 (5 bases). The origin of this receptor is a young woman in good health. Input material: blood. The CDR3, as DNA: TGTGCCAGCGCCGGGACGGCGGATGAAAAACTGTTTTTT. Translated: CASAGTADEKLFF.